This TCR beta chain was retrieved from a study of shared clonotypes between healthy human individuals. Execution of the assay was at deep level. The protocol was immunoSEQ multiplex PCR, while the TCRdb copy is restricted to in-frame clones and leaves out a portion. The sample records 2 million to 2.5 million clones, 85% to 95% being singletons. Trimming removed 2 bases from V and 16 bases from J, with 12 bases in between. There are 11 residues in the CDR3. CDR1 is KGHSH, CDR2 LQKENI, per germline. A CD45RA-negative memory subset and a CD45RA+ naive subset were separated from the CD4+ cells. This sequence joins TRBV18 and TRBJ2-1, with D perhaps TRBD2 (5 bases). This TCR derives from a man between 18 and 35 years old in good health. Some clones in this sample may be carry-over from other donors' samples. Sequenced input: naive CD4+ T cells from PBMCs. Noted subset: CD45RA+ positively selected. The CDR3 protein is CASSPGEGGFF. The CDR3 region has the DNA TGTGCCAGCTCACCAGGAGAGGGTGGTTTCTTC.